This TCR beta chain emerged from a study of T cell clonality in common variable immunodeficiency. Study outcomes and limitations: In common variable immunodeficiency, TCR beta chains reportedly carried fewer deletions and N-nucleotide insertions. What drives increased CVID clonality needs T cell subpopulation sequencing.

Method: immunoSEQ multiplex PCR; TCRdb's copy keeps in-frame clones and lacks some. The sample includes 30,000 to 40,000 clones, none of them occurring once. With regard to this clone: Its antigen is unknown.

Caucasian heritage predominated among both patients and controls. This TCR was recovered from a person aged 18 to 69 in good health. What was sequenced was peripheral blood mononuclear cells.

The part of the CDR3 DNA that was read is TGCGCCACCCGGGACAGCTTTACCTACGAG. Translated: CATRDSFTYE. The complete CDR3 protein is CATRDSFTYEQYF. The chain combines TRBV5-1 with TRBJ2-7, with TRBD1 matching over 7 bases. The missing CDR3 end, 3 residues past where the read stops, is filled in from the germline J gene. This CDR3 is built from 13 residues. J was trimmed by 2 bases and V by 9 bases; bases with no gene match: 8. Germline CDR1 and CDR2: SGHRS and YFSETQ. Variable domain in full (rest from reference TRBV5-1 and TRBJ2-7): KAGVTQTPRYLIKTRGQQVTLSCSPISGHRSVSWYQQTPGQGLQFLFEYFSETQRNKGNFPGRFSGRQFSNSRSEMNVSTLELGDSALYLCATRDSFTYEQYFGPGTRLTVT.